Listed below are T cell receptor beta chains from one sample, sequenced in a study of technical replicates of blood from a handful of donors. The protocol was immunoSEQ multiplex PCR, while the TCRdb copy is restricted to in-frame clones and leaves out a portion. Here the sample spans about 84,000 clones, about 98% being singletons. Sequencing input: T cells isolated from PBMCs. These receptors were taken from a human donor in good health. Both conserved end residues are part of each CDR3. Each record gives: D gene, clone size, J gene, V gene, CDR3 DNA, CDR3 protein. A D gene is named only where the DNA matches it firmly. Expanded clones are given a class, and other clones once, few, many or no size at all.

>TRBD2|once|TRBJ2-2|TRBV5-1
TGCGCCAGCAGCCCGGGGGGGCTGATGAACACCGGGGAGCTGTTTTTT
CASSPGGLMNTGELFF
>TRBD2|.|TRBJ2-7|TRBV18
TGTGCCAGCTCACCACCGGGCGGGGGGATAACGTACGAGCAGTACTTC
CASSPPGGGITYEQYF
>TRBD2|.|TRBJ2-2|TRBV7-8
TGTGCCAGCAGCTTACAGAGAGCGGGAAACACCGGGGAGCTGTTTTTT
CASSLQRAGNTGELFF
>.|.|TRBJ2-2|TRBV25-1
TGTGCCAGCAGTGCCCTAGACAGAAACACCGGGGAGCTGTTTTTT
CASSALDRNTGELFF
>TRBD1|.|TRBJ1-2|TRBV5-8
TGTGCCAGCAGCTTACAACAGGGGGCGGGTGGCTACACCTTC
CASSLQQGAGGYTF
>.|.|TRBJ1-5|TRBV10-1
TGCGCCAGCAGTGCCTATAGCAATCAGCCCCAGCATTTT
CASSAYSNQPQHF
>.|.|TRBJ2-6|TRBV5-1
TGCGCCAGCAGCCAACTCTCTGGGGCCAACGTCCTGACTTTC
CASSQLSGANVLTF
>TRBD1|.|TRBJ2-7|TRBV4-2
TGTGCCAGCAGCCAAGGAGTAGGGGGCACCTACGAGCAGTACTTC
CASSQGVGGTYEQYF
>TRBD1|.|TRBJ1-2|TRBV20-1
TGCAGTGCCGCGGACAGGGAGGGCTACACCTTC
CSAADREGYTF
>TRBD1|once|TRBJ2-6|TRBV7-2
TGTGCCAGCAGCGTACGACAGGGGGGTCACTCTGGGGCCAACGTCCTGACTTTC
CASSVRQGGHSGANVLTF
>.|.|TRBJ1-2|TRBV19
TGTGCCAGTACCGATCGGGAGGATTACTATGGCTACACCTTC
CASTDREDYYGYTF
>.|.|TRBJ2-7|TRBV25-1
TGTGCCAGCAGTGAATATACCAGGGGCGAGCAGTACTTC
CASSEYTRGEQYF
>.|.|TRBJ2-7|TRBV4-1
TGCGCCAGCAGCCCATCTAGAGGGCCCGAGCAGTACTTC
CASSPSRGPEQYF
>TRBD1|.|TRBJ2-7|TRBV14
TGTGCCAGCAGCCCAGGGGGCTACGAGCAGTACTTC
CASSPGGYEQYF
>.|.|TRBJ2-6|TRBV7-7
TGTGCCAGCAGCCCTATCCCCTCTGGGGCCAACGTCCTGACTTTC
CASSPIPSGANVLTF
>.|.|TRBJ1-1|TRBV14
TGTGCCAGCAGCCAGGTCAGTGAAGCTTTCTTT
CASSQVSEAFF
>.|.|TRBJ1-1|TRBV7-9
TGTGCCAGCAGCCCCTCAGACTACGAAGCTTTCTTT
CASSPSDYEAFF
>.|.|TRBJ2-7|TRBV4-1
TGCGCCAGCAGCCGCTCCGACAGTTCTACCTACGAGCAGTACTTC
CASSRSDSSTYEQYF
>.|.|TRBJ2-1|TRBV9
TGTGCCAGCAGCGTAAGCGGCACGAACTACAATGAGCAGTTCTTC
CASSVSGTNYNEQFF
>TRBD1|.|TRBJ2-1|TRBV10-1
TGCGCCAGCAGTGAGGGGACAGGGGGGTTTGCTCAGCGGTTCTTC
CASSEGTGGFAQRFF
>TRBD1|.|TRBJ2-1|TRBV27
TGTGCCAGCCTATCTTTGGGGACAGGGGGCTTATTGATGTACAATGAGCAGTTCTTC
CASLSLGTGGLLMYNEQFF
>.|.|TRBJ2-1|TRBV7-6
TGTGCCAGCAGCGCTGGAGGTAAGACGCAGTTCTTC
CASSAGGKTQFF